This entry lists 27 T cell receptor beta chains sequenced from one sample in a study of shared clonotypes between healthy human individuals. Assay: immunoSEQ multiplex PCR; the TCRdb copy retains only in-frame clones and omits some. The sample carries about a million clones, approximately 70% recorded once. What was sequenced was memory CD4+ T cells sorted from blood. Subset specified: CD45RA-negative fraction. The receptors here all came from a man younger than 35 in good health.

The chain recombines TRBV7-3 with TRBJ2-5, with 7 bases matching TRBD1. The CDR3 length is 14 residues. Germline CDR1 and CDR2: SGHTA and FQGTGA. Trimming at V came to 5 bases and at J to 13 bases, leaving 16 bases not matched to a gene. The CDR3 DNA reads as TGTGCCAGCAGCCTATCCCGGGACAGTGTAGAGACGTACTTC. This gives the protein CASSLSRDSVETYF.

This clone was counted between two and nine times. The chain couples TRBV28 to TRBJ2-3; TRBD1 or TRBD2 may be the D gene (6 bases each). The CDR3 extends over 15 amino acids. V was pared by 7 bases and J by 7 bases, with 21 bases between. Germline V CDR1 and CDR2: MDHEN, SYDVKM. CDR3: CASNPQGWGAYTQYF. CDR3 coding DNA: TGTGCCAGCAATCCACAGGGATGGGGGGCGTATACGCAGTATTTT. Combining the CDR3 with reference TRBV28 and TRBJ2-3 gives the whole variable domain DVKVTQSSRYLVKRTGEKVFLECVQDMDHENMFWYRQDPGLGLRLIYFSYDVKMKEKGDIPEGYSVSREKKERFSLILESASTNQTSMYLCASNPQGWGAYTQYFGPGTRLTVL.

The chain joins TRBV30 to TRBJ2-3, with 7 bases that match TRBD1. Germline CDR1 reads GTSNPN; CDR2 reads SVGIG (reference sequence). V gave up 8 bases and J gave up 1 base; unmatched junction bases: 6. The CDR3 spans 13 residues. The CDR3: CARVQGGTDTQYF. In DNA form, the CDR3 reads TGTGCCCGAGTCCAGGGGGGCACAGATACGCAGTATTTT. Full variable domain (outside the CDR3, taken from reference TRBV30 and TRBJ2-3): SQTIHQWPATLVQPVGSPLSLECTVEGTSNPNLYWYRQAAGRGLQLLFYSVGIGQISSEVPQNLSASRPQDRQFILSSKKLLLSDSGFYLCARVQGGTDTQYFGPGTRLTVL.

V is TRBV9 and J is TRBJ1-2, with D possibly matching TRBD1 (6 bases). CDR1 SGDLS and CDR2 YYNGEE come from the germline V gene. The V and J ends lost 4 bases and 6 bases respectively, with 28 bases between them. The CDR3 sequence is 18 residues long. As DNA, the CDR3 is TGTGCCAGCAGCCCAACACTAGGGGTGGGGCAGGACAGAAATGGCTACACCTTC. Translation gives CASSPTLGVGQDRNGYTF.

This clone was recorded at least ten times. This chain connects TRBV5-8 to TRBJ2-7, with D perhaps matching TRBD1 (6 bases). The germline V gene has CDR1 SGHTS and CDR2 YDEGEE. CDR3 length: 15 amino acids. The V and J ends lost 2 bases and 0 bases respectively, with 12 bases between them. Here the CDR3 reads CASSFGTKHSYEQYF. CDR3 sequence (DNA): TGTGCCAGCAGCTTCGGGACAAAACACTCCTACGAGCAGTACTTC.

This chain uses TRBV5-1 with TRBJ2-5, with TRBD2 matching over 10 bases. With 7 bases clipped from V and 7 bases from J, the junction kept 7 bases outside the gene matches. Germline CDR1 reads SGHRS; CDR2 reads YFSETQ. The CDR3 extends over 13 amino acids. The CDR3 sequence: CASSSGGSATQYF. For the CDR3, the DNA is TGCGCCAGCTCTAGCGGGGGCTCGGCGACCCAGTACTTC. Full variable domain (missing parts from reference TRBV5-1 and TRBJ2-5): KAGVTQTPRYLIKTRGQQVTLSCSPISGHRSVSWYQQTPGQGLQFLFEYFSETQRNKGNFPGRFSGRQFSNSRSEMNVSTLELGDSALYLCASSSGGSATQYFGPGTRLLVL.

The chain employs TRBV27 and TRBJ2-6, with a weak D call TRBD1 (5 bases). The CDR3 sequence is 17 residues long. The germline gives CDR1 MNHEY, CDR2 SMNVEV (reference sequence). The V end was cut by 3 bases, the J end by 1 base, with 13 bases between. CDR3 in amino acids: CASSFSDKPSGANVLTF. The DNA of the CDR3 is TGTGCCAGCAGTTTTTCGGACAAACCATCTGGGGCCAACGTCCTGACTTTC.

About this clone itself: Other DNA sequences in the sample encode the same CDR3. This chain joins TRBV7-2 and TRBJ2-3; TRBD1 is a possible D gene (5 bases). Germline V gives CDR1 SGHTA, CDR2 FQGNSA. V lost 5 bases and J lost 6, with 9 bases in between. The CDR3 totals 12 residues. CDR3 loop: CASSLKGDTQYF. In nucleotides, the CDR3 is TGTGCCAGCAGCCTTAAGGGGGATACGCAGTATTTT.

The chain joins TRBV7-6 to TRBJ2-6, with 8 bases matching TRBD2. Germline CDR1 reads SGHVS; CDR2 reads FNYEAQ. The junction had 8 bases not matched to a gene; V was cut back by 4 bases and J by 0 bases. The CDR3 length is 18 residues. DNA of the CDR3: TGTGCCAGCAGCTCACCAACGCGGGGGGACTCTGGGGCCAACGTCCTGACTTTC. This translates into CASSSPTRGDSGANVLTF.

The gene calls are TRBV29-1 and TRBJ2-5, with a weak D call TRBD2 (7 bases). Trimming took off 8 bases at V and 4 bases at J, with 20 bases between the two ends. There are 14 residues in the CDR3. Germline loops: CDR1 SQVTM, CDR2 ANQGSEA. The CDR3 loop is CSTGGPLRGETQYF. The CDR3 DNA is TGCAGCACCGGGGGGCCGTTGAGAGGAGAGACCCAGTACTTC.

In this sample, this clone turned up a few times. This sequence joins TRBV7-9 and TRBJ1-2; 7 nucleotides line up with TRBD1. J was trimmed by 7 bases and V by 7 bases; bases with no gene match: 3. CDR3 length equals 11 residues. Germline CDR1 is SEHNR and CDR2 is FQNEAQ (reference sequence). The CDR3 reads CASTAGGGYTF. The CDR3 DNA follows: TGTGCCAGCACGGCAGGGGGTGGCTACACCTTC. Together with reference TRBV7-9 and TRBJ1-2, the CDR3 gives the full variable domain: DTGVSQNPRHKITKRGQNVTFRCDPISEHNRLYWYRQTLGQGPEFLTYFQNEAQLEKSRLLSDRFSAERPKGSFSTLEIQRTEQGDSAMYLCASTAGGGYTFGSGTRLTVV.

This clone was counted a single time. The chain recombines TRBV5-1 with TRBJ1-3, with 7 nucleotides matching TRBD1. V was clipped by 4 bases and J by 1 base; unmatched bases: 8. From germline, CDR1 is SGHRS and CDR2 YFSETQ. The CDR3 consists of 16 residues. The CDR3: CASSTQGQKSGNTIYF. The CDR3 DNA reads TGCGCCAGCAGCACACAGGGACAGAAATCTGGAAACACCATATATTTT. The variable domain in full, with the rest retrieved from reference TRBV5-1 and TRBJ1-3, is KAGVTQTPRYLIKTRGQQVTLSCSPISGHRSVSWYQQTPGQGLQFLFEYFSETQRNKGNFPGRFSGRQFSNSRSEMNVSTLELGDSALYLCASSTQGQKSGNTIYFGEGSWLTVV.

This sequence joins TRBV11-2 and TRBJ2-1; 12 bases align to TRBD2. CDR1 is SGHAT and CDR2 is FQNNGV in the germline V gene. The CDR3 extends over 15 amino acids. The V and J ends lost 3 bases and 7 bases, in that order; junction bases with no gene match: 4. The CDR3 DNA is TGTGCCAGCAGCTTTTCTAGCGGGGGGGCGAATGAGCAGTTCTTC. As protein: CASSFSSGGANEQFF.

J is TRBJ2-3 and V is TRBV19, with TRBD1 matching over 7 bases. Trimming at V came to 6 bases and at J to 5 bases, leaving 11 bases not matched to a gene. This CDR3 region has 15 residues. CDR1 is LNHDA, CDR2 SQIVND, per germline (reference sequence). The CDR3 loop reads CASSMTGSSQDTQYF. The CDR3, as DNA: TGTGCCAGTAGCATGACAGGGTCATCTCAAGATACGCAGTATTTT. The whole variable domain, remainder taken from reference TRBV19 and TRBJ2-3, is DGGITQSPKYLFRKEGQNVTLSCEQNLNHDAMYWYRQDPGQGLRLIYYSQIVNDFQKGDIAEGYSVSREKKESFPLTVTSAQKNPTAFYLCASSMTGSSQDTQYFGPGTRLTVL.

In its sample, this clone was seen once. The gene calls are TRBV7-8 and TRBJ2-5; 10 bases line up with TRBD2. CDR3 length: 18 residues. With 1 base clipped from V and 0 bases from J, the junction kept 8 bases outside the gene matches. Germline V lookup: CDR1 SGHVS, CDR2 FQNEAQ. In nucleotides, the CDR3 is TGTGCCAGCAGCTTAGTAGCGGGAGGAGGATACCACCAAGAGACCCAGTACTTC. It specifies CASSLVAGGGYHQETQYF.

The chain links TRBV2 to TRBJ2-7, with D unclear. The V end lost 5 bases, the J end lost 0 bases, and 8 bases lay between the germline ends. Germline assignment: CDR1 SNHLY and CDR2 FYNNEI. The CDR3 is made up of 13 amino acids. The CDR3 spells CASSMGRSYEQYF. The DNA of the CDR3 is TGTGCCAGCAGTATGGGCCGCTCCTACGAGCAGTACTTC. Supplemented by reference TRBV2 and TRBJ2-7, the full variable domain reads EPEVTQTPSHQVTQMGQEVILRCVPISNHLYFYWYRQILGQKVEFLVSFYNNEISEKSEIFDDQFSVERPDGSNFTLKIRSTKLEDSAMYFCASSMGRSYEQYFGPGTRLTVT.

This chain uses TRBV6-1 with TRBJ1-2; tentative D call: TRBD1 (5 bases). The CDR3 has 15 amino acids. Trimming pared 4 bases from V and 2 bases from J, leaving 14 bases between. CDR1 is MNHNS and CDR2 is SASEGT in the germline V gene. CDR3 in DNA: TGTGCCAGCAGTGTAAACACCGGGGGGAACTATGGCTACACCTTC. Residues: CASSVNTGGNYGYTF.

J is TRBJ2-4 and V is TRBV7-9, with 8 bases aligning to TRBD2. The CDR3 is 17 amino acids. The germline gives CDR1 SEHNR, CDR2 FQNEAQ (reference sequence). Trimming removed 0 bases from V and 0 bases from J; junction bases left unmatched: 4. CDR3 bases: TGTGCCAGCAGCTTAGCTAGCGGGATTCTAGCCAAAAACATTCAGTACTTC. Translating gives CASSLASGILAKNIQYF.

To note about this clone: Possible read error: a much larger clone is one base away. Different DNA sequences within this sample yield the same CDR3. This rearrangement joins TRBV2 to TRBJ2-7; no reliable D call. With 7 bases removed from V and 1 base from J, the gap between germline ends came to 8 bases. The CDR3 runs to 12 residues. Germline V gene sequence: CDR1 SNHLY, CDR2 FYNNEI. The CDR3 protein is CASTAGSYEQYF. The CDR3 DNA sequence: TGTGCCAGCACAGCCGGGTCCTACGAGCAGTACTTC.

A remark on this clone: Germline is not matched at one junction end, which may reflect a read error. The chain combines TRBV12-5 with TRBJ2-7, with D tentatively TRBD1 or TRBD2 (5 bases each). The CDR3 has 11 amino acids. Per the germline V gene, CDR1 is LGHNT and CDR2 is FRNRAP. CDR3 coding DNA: TGTGCTAGTGGTTTGGATGACCTGAGGGGCTTC. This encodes CASGLDDLRGF.

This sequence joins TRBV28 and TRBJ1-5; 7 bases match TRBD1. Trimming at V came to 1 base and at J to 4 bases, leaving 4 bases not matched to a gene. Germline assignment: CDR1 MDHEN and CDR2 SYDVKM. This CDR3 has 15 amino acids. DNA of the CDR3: TGTGCCAGCAGTTTATCGGCAGGGGGGAATCAGCCCCAGCATTTT. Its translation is CASSLSAGGNQPQHF.

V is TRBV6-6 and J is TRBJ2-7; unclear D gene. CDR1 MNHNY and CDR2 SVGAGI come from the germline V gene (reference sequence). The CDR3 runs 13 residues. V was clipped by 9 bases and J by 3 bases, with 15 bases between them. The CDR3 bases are TGTGCCAGTAGGCGCGACTCGGGCTACGAGCAGTACTTC. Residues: CASRRDSGYEQYF.

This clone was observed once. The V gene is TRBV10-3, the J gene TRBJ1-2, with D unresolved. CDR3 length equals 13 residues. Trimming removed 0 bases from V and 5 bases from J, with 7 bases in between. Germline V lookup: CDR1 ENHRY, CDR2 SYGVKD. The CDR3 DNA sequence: TGTGCCATCAGTGAGTCTGCCCCGTATGGCTACACCTTC. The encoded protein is CAISESAPYGYTF.

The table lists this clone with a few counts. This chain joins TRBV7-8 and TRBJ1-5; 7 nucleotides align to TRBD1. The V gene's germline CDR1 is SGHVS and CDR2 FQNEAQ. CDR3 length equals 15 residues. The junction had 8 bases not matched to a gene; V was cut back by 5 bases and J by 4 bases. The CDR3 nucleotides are TGTGCCAGCAGCGAAAGGCCGACAGGGAATCAGCCCCAGCATTTT. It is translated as CASSERPTGNQPQHF.

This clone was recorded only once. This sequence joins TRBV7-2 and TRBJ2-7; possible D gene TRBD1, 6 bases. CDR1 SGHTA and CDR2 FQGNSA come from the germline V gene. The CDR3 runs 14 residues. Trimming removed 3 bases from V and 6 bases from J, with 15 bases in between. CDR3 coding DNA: TGTGCCAGCAGCTTGGCACTATTAGGGGGCGAGCAGTACTTC. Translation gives CASSLALLGGEQYF.

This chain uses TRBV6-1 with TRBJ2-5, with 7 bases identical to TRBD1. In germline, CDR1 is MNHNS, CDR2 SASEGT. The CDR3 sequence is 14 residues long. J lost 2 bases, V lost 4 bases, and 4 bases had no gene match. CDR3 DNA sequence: TGTGCCAGCAGTGCCGACAGGGTTCAAGAGACCCAGTACTTC. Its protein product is CASSADRVQETQYF.

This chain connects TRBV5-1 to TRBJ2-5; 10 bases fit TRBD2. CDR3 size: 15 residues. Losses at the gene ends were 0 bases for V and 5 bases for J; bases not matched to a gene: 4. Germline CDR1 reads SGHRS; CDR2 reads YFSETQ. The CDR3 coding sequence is TGCGCCAGCAGCTTGGAGGCTAGCGGGAGTGAGACCCAGTACTTC. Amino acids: CASSLEASGSETQYF.